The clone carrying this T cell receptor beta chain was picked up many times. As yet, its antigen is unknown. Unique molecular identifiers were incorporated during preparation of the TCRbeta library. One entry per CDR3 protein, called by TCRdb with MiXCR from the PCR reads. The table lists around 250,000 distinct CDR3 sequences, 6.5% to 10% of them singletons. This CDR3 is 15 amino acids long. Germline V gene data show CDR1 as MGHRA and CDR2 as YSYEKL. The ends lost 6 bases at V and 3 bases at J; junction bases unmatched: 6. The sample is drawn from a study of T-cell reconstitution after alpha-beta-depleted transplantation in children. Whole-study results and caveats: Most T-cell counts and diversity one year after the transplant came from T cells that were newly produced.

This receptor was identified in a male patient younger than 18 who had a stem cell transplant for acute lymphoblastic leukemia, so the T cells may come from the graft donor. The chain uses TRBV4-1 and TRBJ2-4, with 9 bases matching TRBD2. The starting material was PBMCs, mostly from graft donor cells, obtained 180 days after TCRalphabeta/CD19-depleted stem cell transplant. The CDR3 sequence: CASRLSGSSKNIQYF. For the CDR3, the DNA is TGCGCCAGCAGACTTAGCGGGAGTAGCAAAAACATTCAGTACTTC.